The 24 T cell receptor beta chains below all came from one sample that was sequenced in a study of blood T cell repertoires in COVID-19. Sequencing was performed with immunoSEQ multiplex PCR; in TCRdb, only in-frame clones are kept and a portion is missing. The table has about 170,000 clones, around 90% seen once; the top ten hold roughly 5%. The material sequenced was peripheral blood. These receptors came from a man aged 18 to 29 with COVID-19, enrolled during active disease.

V usage is TRBV14 and J usage is TRBJ2-1; D is uncertain. Germline assignment: CDR1 SGHDN and CDR2 FVKESK. The V gene lost 4 bases and the J gene lost 2 bases, with 3 bases spanning the gap. The CDR3 spans 12 residues. The DNA for the CDR3 is TGTGCCAGCAGCCCCACCTACAATGAGCAGTTCTTC. Protein sequence: CASSPTYNEQFF.

For this clone: Germline and junction disagree at one end, which may indicate a read error. The chain employs TRBV7-9 and TRBJ1-4; D is possibly TRBD1 (5 bases). The CDR3 totals 17 residues. CDR1 and CDR2 (germline): SEHNR, FQNEAQ (reference sequence). The CDR3 bases are TGTGCCAGCAGCTTAGGGCCCCCAAAGGGGCCTAATGAAAAACTGCTTTTT. This codes for CASSLGPPKGPNEKLLF.

This clone was seen only once. The V gene is TRBV3-1 (or the pseudogene TRBV3-2), the J gene TRBJ2-7; the D is unclear. The V end was cut by 4 bases, the J end by 4 bases, with 11 bases between. Per germline, CDR1 LGHDT and CDR2 YNNKEL (reference sequence). CDR3 length: 13 amino acids. CDR3 DNA: TGTGCCAGCAGCCTAAAGCCCCCTTACGAGCAGTACTTC. Protein sequence: CASSLKPPYEQYF.

This chain uses TRBV14 with TRBJ1-2; D possibly corresponds to TRBD1 (6 bases). The CDR3 has 15 residues. Germline V gene sequence: CDR1 SGHDN, CDR2 FVKESK. Trimming stripped 4 bases from V and 2 bases from J, with 14 bases between. This CDR3 reads CASSRGGFSNYGYTF. The CDR3 region has the DNA TGTGCCAGCAGCCGAGGGGGTTTCTCGAACTATGGCTACACCTTC.

The CDR3 nucleotides read TGCGCCAGCAGCTTGTTGGACAGTCGGTTGGACACTGAAGCTTTCTTT. Protein sequence: CASSLLDSRLDTEAFF. The chain uses TRBV5-1 and TRBJ1-1; maybe TRBD1 (6 bases). CDR1 is SGHRS and CDR2 is YFSETQ in the germline V gene. Trimming took off 1 base at V and 3 bases at J, with 16 bases between the two ends. The CDR3 totals 16 residues.

This clone occurred once. J is TRBJ2-1 and V is TRBV29-1; TRBD2 matches at 7 bases. Germline V gene data show CDR1 as SQVTM and CDR2 as ANQGSEA. V was pared by 4 bases and J by 2 bases, with 8 bases of the junction left unmatched. This CDR3 comprises 15 residues. The CDR3 DNA reads as TGCAGCGTTGTAGCGGGCGCTGGGGCCTACAATGAGCAGTTCTTC. Amino acids: CSVVAGAGAYNEQFF.

The chain has TRBV7-7 and TRBJ2-1, with 7 bases matching TRBD1. Germline CDR1 and CDR2: SSHAT and FNYEAQ (reference sequence). The CDR3 is 13 amino acids. With 2 bases clipped from V and 12 bases from J, the junction kept 7 bases outside the gene matches. In nucleotides, the CDR3 is TGTGCCAGCAGCTTAAAGGCACAGGGGACGCAGTTCTTC. It is translated as CASSLKAQGTQFF.

The V call is TRBV7-9, the J call TRBJ1-5, with 8 bases that match TRBD1. Germline CDR1 is SEHNR and CDR2 is FQNEAQ (reference sequence). With 4 bases clipped from V and 2 bases from J, the junction kept 7 bases outside the gene matches. The CDR3 is made up of 16 amino acids. For the CDR3, the DNA is TGTGCCAGCAGCTCCTGGACAGGGCAAGGCAATCAGCCCCAGCATTTT. Protein product: CASSSWTGQGNQPQHF.

The V call is TRBV5-1, the J call TRBJ2-2; the D gene is possibly TRBD1 (6 bases). The CDR3 totals 14 residues. Germline V gene sequence: CDR1 SGHRS, CDR2 YFSETQ. V shed 2 bases and J shed 4 bases, with 9 bases lying between them. The DNA for the CDR3 is TGCGCCAGCAGCTTTACAGGGACCACCGGGGAGCTGTTTTTT. It codes for CASSFTGTTGELFF.

The V and J genes are TRBV27 and TRBJ2-3; the match to TRBD1 covers 7 bases. The CDR3 runs 15 residues. J was trimmed by 3 bases and V by 4 bases; bases with no gene match: 7. Germline V gene lookup returns CDR1 MNHEY and CDR2 SMNVEV (reference sequence). The CDR3 DNA sequence: TGTGCCAGCAGTTCCCGACAGGGTGGGACAGATACGCAGTATTTT. Translating it yields CASSSRQGGTDTQYF.

This clone was seen a handful of times. The genes are TRBV27 and TRBJ2-5; D perhaps matches TRBD2 (6 bases). The CDR3 covers 14 residues. CDR1 is MNHEY, CDR2 SMNVEV, per germline (reference sequence). Between the trimmed V and J ends, which lost 1 base and 5 bases, there was a span of 11 bases. The CDR3 bases are TGTGCCAGCAGTTTATACCCCCGGGGGGAGACCCAGTACTTC. Its protein is CASSLYPRGETQYF.

V gene TRBV6-4 combines with J gene TRBJ2-7, with 9 positions matching TRBD1. Trimming took 8 bases from V and 5 from J; bases not matched to a gene: 4. The CDR3 loop spans 12 amino acids. Germline V gene sequence: CDR1 MRHNA, CDR2 SNTAGT. CDR3 residues: CASGRDRDEQYF. The CDR3 DNA reads as TGTGCCAGCGGGCGGGACAGGGACGAGCAGTACTTC.

This chain connects TRBV14 to TRBJ2-7; a weak D match, TRBD2 (5 bases). Between the trimmed V and J ends, which lost 1 base and 2 bases, there was a span of 12 bases. CDR1 SGHDN and CDR2 FVKESK come from the germline V gene. This CDR3 has 15 residues. CDR3 nucleotides: TGTGCCAGCAGCCAAGGAGTTTCAGCGGCCTACGAGCAGTACTTC. Its protein product is CASSQGVSAAYEQYF.

This rearrangement joins TRBV2 to TRBJ2-1; TRBD1 agrees at 8 bases. The CDR3 has 12 residues. The germline V gene has CDR1 SNHLY and CDR2 FYNNEI. V was pared by 6 bases and J by 7 bases, with 2 bases of the junction left unmatched. The CDR3 sequence is CASRDRVNEQFF. CDR3 in DNA: TGTGCCAGCAGGGACAGGGTGAATGAGCAGTTCTTC.

The V and J genes are TRBV7-9 and TRBJ1-1, with 7 bases aligning to TRBD1. Germline V gives CDR1 SEHNR, CDR2 FQNEAQ (reference sequence). The CDR3 is 13 residues long. Trimming cost V 3 bases and J 9 bases; bases outside gene matches: 7. CDR3 bases: TGTGCCAGCAGCTTGGGGACAGCTGAAAAAGCTTTCTTT. It codes for CASSLGTAEKAFF.

This clone was observed once. The chain is built from TRBV21-1 and TRBJ1-4; the table's D call, TRBD1, was not checked against the DNA. TRBV21-1 is a listed pseudogene. This CDR3 has 15 amino acids. The CDR3: CASSLYDRNNEKLLF. The CDR3 coding sequence is TGTGCCAGCAGCCTTTATGACAGGAATAATGAAAAACTGCTTTTT.

The V call is TRBV21-1, the J call TRBJ1-6. TRBV21-1 is classified as a pseudogene. The CDR3 totals 17 residues. The CDR3, as DNA: TGTGCCAGCAGCAAAGAGACGAGGAGCTCCTATAATTCACCCCTCCACTTT. Translated: CASSKETRSSYNSPLHF.

J is TRBJ1-1 and V is TRBV7-8; D remains unclear. The CDR3 is made up of 14 amino acids. Per germline, CDR1 SGHVS and CDR2 FQNEAQ. Trimming stripped 2 bases from V and 5 bases from J, with 12 bases between. This chain's CDR3 is CASSLLITGTEAFF. CDR3 bases: TGTGCCAGCAGCTTACTTATTACGGGGACTGAAGCTTTCTTT.

The genes are TRBV5-1 and TRBJ2-3; the D is unclear. The CDR3 is made up of 15 amino acids. Germline assignment: CDR1 SGHRS and CDR2 YFSETQ. V lost 3 bases, J lost 2 bases, and 13 bases lay in between. The CDR3 reads CASSSLNYITDTQYF. For the CDR3, the DNA is TGCGCCAGCAGCTCCCTCAACTACATCACAGATACGCAGTATTTT.

In this sample, this clone turned up once. J is TRBJ1-1 and V is TRBV5-5; D might be TRBD1 (5 bases). The V gene lost 4 bases and the J gene lost 7 bases, with 8 bases spanning the gap. Per the germline V gene, CDR1 is SGHKS and CDR2 is YYEKEE (reference sequence). The CDR3 has 11 residues. The CDR3 nucleotides read TGTGCCAGCAGCGCGGGGGATGAAGCTTTCTTT. Translating gives CASSAGDEAFF.

The chain uses TRBV27 and TRBJ2-3; TRBD2 agrees at 9 bases. The CDR3 has 16 amino acids. With V trimmed by 2 bases and J by 5 bases, 8 bases remained unmatched. Germline lookup yields CDR1 MNHEY and CDR2 SMNVEV (reference sequence). The CDR3 nucleotides are TGTGCCAGCAGTTTAACCAGCGGGAGGCGAGGAGATACGCAGTATTTT. Translated, it gives CASSLTSGRRGDTQYF.

This clone was recorded once. The rearrangement links TRBV4-1 to TRBJ2-7; 8 nucleotides align to TRBD1. CDR1 is MGHRA and CDR2 is YSYEKL in the germline V gene. The J segment lost 5 bases and the V segment lost 3 bases, leaving 12 bases of the junction unmatched. The CDR3 has 16 amino acids. This CDR3 is CASSHLLRTGSHEQYF. In nucleotides, the CDR3 is TGCGCCAGCAGCCACCTCCTCAGGACAGGGTCCCACGAGCAGTACTTC.

The rearrangement uses TRBV10-1 and TRBJ2-1; TRBD2 aligns across 11 bases. There are 16 residues in the CDR3. CDR1 WNHNN and CDR2 SYGVQD come from the germline V gene (reference sequence). J gave up 5 bases and V 7 bases, and 10 bases lay outside the gene matches. The CDR3 is CASTMKTSGIDNEQFF. The CDR3 DNA is TGCGCCAGCACTATGAAGACTAGCGGGATAGACAATGAGCAGTTCTTC.

The J gene is TRBJ2-7, the V gene TRBV27; D not certain. Per the germline V gene, CDR1 is MNHEY and CDR2 is SMNVEV (reference sequence). V was cut by 5 bases and J by 2 bases, with 7 bases left in between. This CDR3 is 12 amino acids long. CDR3: CASSPHPYEQYF. CDR3 nucleotide sequence: TGTGCCAGCAGTCCCCATCCCTACGAGCAGTACTTC.